The clone carrying this T cell receptor beta chain was found many times. Its antigen is undetermined. This record belongs to a study of T cells in Graves' hyperthyroidism and ophthalmopathy. V was pared by 6 bases and J by 6 bases, with 5 bases of the junction left unmatched. Germline CDR1 is SEHNR and CDR2 is FQNEAQ (reference sequence). This CDR3 region has 13 residues. Regarding the study as a whole: Blood also held most thyroid clonotypes expanded beyond 0.001.

TCR beta CDR3 regions were amplified from RNA. Carried out on the TCR CDR3, a first-round RT-PCR used the HTBI primer set. TCRdb independently ran MiXCR on the multiplex PCR reads; one entry per CDR3 protein. Of roughly 170,000 distinct CDR3 sequences listed, about 17% are singletons. This TCR derives from a woman aged 50 to 60 with Graves' hyperthyroidism. The chain carries TRBV7-9 and TRBJ2-1, with TRBD1 matching over 7 bases. Sequenced sample: blood. Here the CDR3 reads CASRDTGVNEQFF. For the CDR3, the DNA is TGTGCCAGCAGAGATACAGGGGTCAATGAGCAGTTCTTC.